What follows are 5 T cell receptor beta chains derived from one specimen sequenced in a study of response to subunit inactivated influenza vaccine. TCRdb passed the RT-PCR reads through MiXCR, listing each CDR3 protein once. There are about 700,000 distinct CDR3 sequences in the sample; approximately 15% occur only once, and 6.5% to 8.5% lies in the top ten. The sample consisted of PBMCs from blood, taken around 15 days before vaccination. Receptors were obtained from a man aged 50-60 years who received an inactivated influenza vaccine.

This clonotype was picked up a small number of times. V usage is TRBV20-1 and J usage is TRBJ2-5, with TRBD2 matching 8 bases. The J segment lost 5 bases and the V segment lost 2 bases, leaving 7 bases of the junction unmatched. CDR1 is DFQATT, CDR2 SNEGSKA, per germline (reference sequence). The CDR3 totals 14 residues. CDR3 residues: CSARYGGARETQYF. In nucleotides, the CDR3 is TGCAGTGCTAGATACGGGGGGGCGAGGGAGACCCAGTACTTC.

A few counts support this clonotype. V gene TRBV24-1 combines with J gene TRBJ2-7, with D tentatively TRBD1 (5 bases). Germline V CDR1 and CDR2: KGHDR, SFDVKD. With 3 bases removed from V and 10 bases from J, the gap between germline ends came to 9 bases. The CDR3 runs to 11 residues. CDR3 bases: TGTGCCACCAGTGATAGACAGATACAGTACTTC. Its translation is CATSDRQIQYF.

This chain connects TRBV6-1 to TRBJ2-7; D remains ambiguous. Trimming pared 7 bases from V and 2 bases from J, leaving 18 bases between. CDR1 MNHNS and CDR2 SASEGT come from the germline V gene. CDR3 length equals 15 residues. DNA of the CDR3: TGTGCCAGCATCCGAGGACCTTTGGGAACCTACGAGCAGTACTTC. It specifies CASIRGPLGTYEQYF.

This clonotype has just a few counts. This chain uses TRBV7-8 with TRBJ2-6; D possibly corresponds to TRBD1 (6 bases). Germline assignment: CDR1 SGHVS and CDR2 FQNEAQ. V was trimmed by 3 bases and J by 4 bases, leaving 19 bases between them. This CDR3 is 18 amino acids long. As DNA, the CDR3 is TGTGCCAGCAGCTTGTATAGCAGGGGCCTATTCGGGGCCAACGTCCTGACTTTC. Its translation: CASSLYSRGLFGANVLTF.

This clonotype was counted many times. The chain links TRBV12-3 or TRBV12-4 to TRBJ1-2; D gene unclear. The CDR3 contains 13 residues. The V gene lost 4 bases and the J gene lost 4 bases, with 10 bases spanning the gap. CDR3 amino acids: CASSSQDVYGYTF. CDR3 in DNA: TGTGCCAGCAGTTCCCAGGATGTCTATGGCTACACCTTC.